The clone carrying this T cell receptor beta chain was seen repeatedly, ten times or more. No antigen is known for it. The authors prepared the TCRbeta library with unique molecular identifiers. From the PCR reads, TCRdb called clonotypes with MiXCR, one entry per CDR3 protein. Among about 200,000 distinct CDR3 sequences, approximately 6.8% were seen once, and the ten largest hold just over 4.5%. The sample originates from a study of T-cell reconstitution after alpha-beta-depleted transplantation in children. General study results and limits: After transplant, high TCRbeta diversity at day 60 in some patients arose from surviving recipient T cells and thymic progenitors. Several hundred expanded graft clones reportedly supplied alpha-beta T cells about two months after transplant. T cells produced anew were the main source of T-cell counts and diversity one year after transplant.

Trimming removed 5 bases at V and 0 bases at J, with 11 bases between. CDR3 length: 14 amino acids. The sample in question was PBMCs, obtained before TCRalphabeta/CD19-depleted stem cell transplant. This clonotype was sampled from a girl under three years old with combined immunodeficiency, due to receive a stem cell transplant. The genes are TRBV12-3 or TRBV12-4 and TRBJ2-7; D might be TRBD1 or TRBD2, each matching 5 bases. CDR3 amino acids: CASSTGTSSYEQYF. Here the CDR3 DNA reads TGTGCCAGCAGTACCGGGACGTCCTCCTACGAGCAGTACTTC.